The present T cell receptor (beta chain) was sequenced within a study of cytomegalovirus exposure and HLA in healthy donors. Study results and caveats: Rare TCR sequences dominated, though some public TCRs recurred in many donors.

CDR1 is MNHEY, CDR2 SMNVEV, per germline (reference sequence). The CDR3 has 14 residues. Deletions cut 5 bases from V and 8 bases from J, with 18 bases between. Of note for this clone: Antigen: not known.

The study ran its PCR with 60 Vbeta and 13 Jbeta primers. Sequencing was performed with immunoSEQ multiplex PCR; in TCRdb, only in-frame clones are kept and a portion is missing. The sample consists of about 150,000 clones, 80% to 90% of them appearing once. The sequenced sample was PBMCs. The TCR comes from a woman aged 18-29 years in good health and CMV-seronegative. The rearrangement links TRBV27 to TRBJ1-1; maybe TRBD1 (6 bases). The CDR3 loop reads CASSTRGYGMEAFF. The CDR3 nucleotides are TGTGCCAGCAGTACCAGGGGCTATGGGATGGAAGCTTTCTTT.